The 17 T cell receptor beta chains reported below all come from one sample, sequenced in a study of human thymus T cells (dated by TCRdb to the early 2020s). The library relied on the immunoSEQ multiplex PCR assay. Entries here come from immuneACCESS through TCRdb and include only in-frame sequences with V and J called. Some clones fail to appear in such tables; in the studies checked, an unresolved V gene covers under half of the shortfall, and the cause of the remainder is unknown. The sample yields about 46,000 clones; 95% were counted once. Over 0.15% of the sample goes to the ten largest clones. The sequencing sample was made of blood. The receptors shown here come from a girl under three years old with a congenital heart defect but otherwise immunologically healthy.

This chain uses TRBV6-1 with TRBJ2-1; D possibly matches TRBD1 or TRBD2 (5 bases each). Trimming removed 8 bases from V and 2 bases from J, with 7 bases in between. CDR1 is MNHNS and CDR2 is SASEGT in the germline V gene. This CDR3 region has 12 residues. Here the CDR3 DNA reads TGTGCCAGCGGGGGACCCTACAATGAGCAGTTCTTC. This encodes CASGGPYNEQFF.

The chain carries TRBV20-1 and TRBJ1-1; D is unclear. Per germline, CDR1 DFQATT and CDR2 SNEGSKA (reference sequence). This CDR3 comprises 11 residues. With 6 bases removed from V and 5 bases from J, the gap between germline ends came to 10 bases. As DNA, the CDR3 is TGCAGTGCCCCCCGCGGAACTGAAGCTTTCTTT. It translates to CSAPRGTEAFF.

V is TRBV7-2 and J is TRBJ2-7; TRBD1 is a possible D gene (6 bases). CDR1 is SGHTA, CDR2 FQGNSA, per germline. Deletions cut 3 bases from V and 3 bases from J, with 12 bases between. The CDR3 loop spans 14 amino acids. CDR3 region: CASSFNQGLYEQYF. CDR3 nucleotides: TGTGCCAGCAGCTTTAATCAGGGGCTCTACGAGCAGTACTTC.

V is TRBV27 and J is TRBJ2-1; TRBD2 matches 10 bases. This CDR3 is built from 15 residues. Germline V lookup: CDR1 MNHEY, CDR2 SMNVEV (reference sequence). Trimming cost V 9 bases and J 9 bases; bases outside gene matches: 14. Written as DNA, the CDR3 is TGTGCCAGTAGCGGGAGGCCATACGGGGAGGTTGAGCAGTTCTTC. Encoded protein: CASSGRPYGEVEQFF.

The rearrangement uses TRBV2 and TRBJ2-3, with TRBD2 matching 11 bases. Unmatched junction bases numbered 5, after V lost 5 bases and J lost 4 bases. CDR1 is SNHLY, CDR2 FYNNEI, per germline. This CDR3 has 15 amino acids. CDR3 DNA sequence: TGTGCCAGCAGTTTAGCGGGAGGGGATGCAGATACGCAGTATTTT. This gives the protein CASSLAGGDADTQYF.

This chain joins TRBV7-9 and TRBJ2-3; 8 bases agree with TRBD2. The V segment lost 7 bases and the J segment 3 bases; nucleotides outside the gene matches: 3. Germline lookup yields CDR1 SEHNR and CDR2 FQNEAQ (reference sequence). This CDR3 has 13 amino acids. The CDR3 is CASKGLVTDTQYF. DNA of the CDR3: TGTGCCAGCAAGGGACTAGTAACAGATACGCAGTATTTT.

The J gene is TRBJ2-4, the V gene TRBV6-5; D unresolved. V dropped 3 bases and J dropped 8 bases, with 11 bases sitting between them. CDR3 length equals 13 residues. Germline CDR1 and CDR2: MNHEY and SVGAGI. CDR3 amino acids: CASSYQALDIQYF. In DNA, the CDR3 is TGTGCCAGCAGTTATCAGGCTTTAGACATTCAGTACTTC.

V is TRBV27 and J is TRBJ2-5; TRBD2 is a possible D gene (5 bases). Germline-derived CDR1 and CDR2 are MNHEY and SMNVEV (reference sequence). The length of the CDR3 is 13 residues. V was pared by 1 base and J by 4 bases, with 7 bases between. CDR3 DNA: TGTGCCAGCAGTTTATACGGAGGAGAGACCCAGTACTTC. Protein product: CASSLYGGETQYF.

In nucleotides, the CDR3 is TGTGCCAGCAGCCTAGAAAGCAACACAGGGGCCGATCAGCCCCAGCATTTT. This sequence encodes CASSLESNTGADQPQHF. The rearrangement joins TRBV4-2 to TRBJ1-5; 7 nucleotides line up with TRBD1. CDR1 LGHNA and CDR2 YNFKEQ come from the germline V gene. V gave up 4 bases and J gave up 5 bases; unmatched junction bases: 14. The CDR3 has 17 residues.

This clone came up once. The chain couples TRBV20-1 to TRBJ1-2; no reliable D call. This CDR3 spans 11 amino acids. V lost 2 bases and J 3 bases, leaving 4 bases between the germline ends. CDR1 is DFQATT and CDR2 is SNEGSKA in the germline V gene (reference sequence). CDR3 residues: CSARRHYGYTF. DNA of the CDR3: TGCAGTGCTAGAAGACACTATGGCTACACCTTC.

The V and J genes are TRBV14 and TRBJ2-7; the D is unclear. Per the germline V gene, CDR1 is SGHDN and CDR2 is FVKESK. Trimming pared 4 bases from V and 3 bases from J, leaving 4 bases between. The CDR3 runs 11 residues. This CDR3 is CASSRGYEQYF. The CDR3 DNA reads TGTGCCAGCAGCCGCGGCTACGAGCAGTACTTC.

This clone was recorded once. This chain connects TRBV9 to TRBJ2-3, with TRBD1 identical over 9 bases. J lost 3 bases, V lost 4 bases, and 9 bases had no gene match. This CDR3 has 16 residues. CDR1 and CDR2 from the germline V gene are SGDLS and YYNGEE. The CDR3 DNA is TGTGCCAGCAGCCCCAGCGGGACAGGGATTACAGATACGCAGTATTTT. Amino acids: CASSPSGTGITDTQYF.

In nucleotides, the CDR3 is TGCGCCAGCAGCCAAGAAGTCAGGAGGGAAAGCGCCGGGGAGCTGTTTTTT. As protein: CASSQEVRRESAGELFF. V is TRBV4-3 and J is TRBJ2-2, with D possibly being TRBD2 (6 bases). The ends were cut back, 0 bases at V and 6 bases at J, with 17 bases in the middle. The V gene's germline CDR1 is LGHNA and CDR2 YSLEER. The CDR3 has 17 amino acids.

The chain couples TRBV29-1 to TRBJ1-5; maybe TRBD1 (5 bases). This CDR3 is 12 amino acids long. Germline-derived CDR1 and CDR2 are SQVTM and ANQGSEA. Trimming left V 6 bases short and J 1 base short, with 7 bases between. The CDR3 coding sequence is TGCAGCGTCCGGGACAGCAATCAGCCCCAGCATTTT. Its translation: CSVRDSNQPQHF.

The V and J genes are TRBV7-9 and TRBJ2-7; 7 bases match TRBD1. CDR3 size: 16 residues. The ends lost 1 base at V and 7 bases at J; junction bases unmatched: 13. CDR1 and CDR2 (germline): SEHNR, FQNEAQ (reference sequence). The DNA for the CDR3 is TGTGCCAGCAGCTTAGGGCAGGGGGTGACGGTTCGGGAGCAGTACTTC. Translating it yields CASSLGQGVTVREQYF.

The chain couples TRBV27 to TRBJ2-3, with TRBD1 matching 9 bases. The ends lost 6 bases at V and 5 bases at J; junction bases unmatched: 15. Germline lookup yields CDR1 MNHEY and CDR2 SMNVEV (reference sequence). This CDR3 contains 17 residues. The CDR3 DNA sequence: TGTGCCAGCAGCCCCACCGCCGGGACAGGGTCGGAAGATACGCAGTATTTT. Translation: CASSPTAGTGSEDTQYF.

The chain combines TRBV29-1 with TRBJ1-2; 7 nucleotides align to TRBD1. Germline-derived CDR1 and CDR2 are SQVTM and ANQGSEA. The CDR3 sequence is 13 residues long. The V gene end was trimmed by 7 bases and the J gene end by 1 base; junction bases not matched to a gene: 6. The CDR3, as DNA: TGCAGCGCGACCCGGGACAGTAACTATGGCTACACCTTC. Translation: CSATRDSNYGYTF. Complete variable domain (other parts from reference TRBV29-1 and TRBJ1-2): SAVISQKPSRDICQRGTSLTIQCQVDSQVTMMFWYRQQPGQSLTLIATANQGSEATYESGFVIDKFPISRPNLTFSTLTVSNMSPEDSSIYLCSATRDSNYGYTFGSGTRLTVV.